The 10 T cell receptor beta chains in this list originate from one sample, sequenced in a study of T cell changes during pregnancy in multiple sclerosis. Profiling relied on immunoSEQ multiplex PCR, and the TCRdb table lists in-frame clones only, not all of them. The repertoire holds 35,000 to 45,000 clones, with about 88% as singletons. This specimen was CD8+ T cells from peripheral blood mononuclear cells, taken in the first trimester of pregnancy. Source of these receptors: a female donor with multiple sclerosis, enrolled in a pregnancy study.

This rearrangement joins TRBV9 to TRBJ2-1, with 9 bases aligning to TRBD1. This CDR3 is built from 16 residues. The ends lost 3 bases at V and 0 bases at J; junction bases unmatched: 4. The germline gives CDR1 SGDLS, CDR2 YYNGEE. The CDR3: CASSGSTGGSYNEQFF. DNA of the CDR3: TGTGCCAGCAGCGGATCGACAGGGGGCTCCTACAATGAGCAGTTCTTC.

V usage is TRBV9 and J usage is TRBJ1-1, with D tentatively TRBD1 (6 bases). The V end lost 3 bases, the J end lost 0 bases, and 12 bases lay between the germline ends. The germline V gene has CDR1 SGDLS and CDR2 YYNGEE. This CDR3 comprises 15 residues. DNA of the CDR3: TGTGCCAGCAGCGCGGGACATAAAATGAACACTGAAGCTTTCTTT. Protein sequence: CASSAGHKMNTEAFF.

The chain uses TRBV19 and TRBJ1-4, with 8 bases matching TRBD1. Trimming at V came to 7 bases and at J to 3 bases, leaving 13 bases not matched to a gene. This CDR3 region has 17 residues. Germline V lookup: CDR1 LNHDA, CDR2 SQIVND (reference sequence). This CDR3 is CASNTGRGRQANEKLFF. For the CDR3, the DNA is TGTGCCAGTAACACGGGCAGGGGGCGGCAGGCTAATGAAAAACTGTTTTTT. The whole variable domain, filled in from reference TRBV19 and TRBJ1-4, reads DGGITQSPKYLFRKEGQNVTLSCEQNLNHDAMYWYRQDPGQGLRLIYYSQIVNDFQKGDIAEGYSVSREKKESFPLTVTSAQKNPTAFYLCASNTGRGRQANEKLFFGSGTQLSVL.

This clone was seen a single time. V gene TRBV29-1 combines with J gene TRBJ2-7; tentative D call: TRBD2 (7 bases). From germline, CDR1 is SQVTM and CDR2 ANQGSEA. The CDR3 is 13 amino acids. Deletions cut 7 bases from V and 1 base from J, with 14 bases between. For the CDR3, the DNA is TGCAGCGGGAGAGGGAGGGGGTCCTACGAGCAGTACTTC. Its translation is CSGRGRGSYEQYF.

V and J are TRBV6-1 and TRBJ1-5, with TRBD1 matching 7 bases. The junction had 3 bases not matched to a gene; V was cut back by 0 bases and J by 1 base. Looked up from germline, CDR1 is MNHNS and CDR2 is SASEGT. The CDR3 runs to 16 residues. The CDR3 region is CASSEAKGASNQPQHF. The DNA of the CDR3 is TGTGCCAGCAGTGAAGCGAAGGGGGCCAGCAATCAGCCCCAGCATTTT.

V is TRBV5-1 and J is TRBJ2-7; 9 bases are a match to TRBD1. Unmatched junction bases numbered 7, after V lost 3 bases and J lost 6 bases. CDR3 length: 14 residues. CDR1 and CDR2 from the germline V gene are SGHRS and YFSETQ. Here the CDR3 DNA reads TGCGCCAGCAGCTGGGGGGACAGGGAGGGCGAGCAGTACTTC. Protein product: CASSWGDREGEQYF.

This chain joins TRBV5-4 and TRBJ2-7; TRBD1 might be the D (5 bases). V gave up 4 bases and J gave up 3 bases, with 17 bases separating them. Germline V gene sequence: CDR1 SGHNT, CDR2 YYREEE (reference sequence). The CDR3 sequence is 15 residues long. Written as DNA, the CDR3 is TGTGCCAGCAGCCACCCAGGGTTATGGAGCTACGAGCAGTACTTC. It specifies CASSHPGLWSYEQYF.

This rearrangement joins TRBV4-3 to TRBJ1-6; TRBD1 matches at 9 bases. V lost 2 bases to trimming and J lost 1 base; unmatched junction nucleotides: 3. The CDR3 loop spans 17 amino acids. Germline V CDR1 and CDR2: LGHNA, YSLEER. The CDR3: CASSQKQGASYNSPLHF. For the CDR3, the DNA is TGCGCCAGCAGCCAAAAACAGGGGGCATCCTATAATTCACCCCTCCACTTT.

The rearrangement joins TRBV5-4 to TRBJ2-2, with D possibly TRBD2 on 6 matching bases. This CDR3 has 14 residues. From germline, CDR1 is SGHNT and CDR2 YYREEE (reference sequence). The V end lost 3 bases, the J end lost 6 bases, and 12 bases lay between the germline ends. CDR3 residues: CASSSGTYPGELFF. CDR3 DNA: TGTGCCAGCAGCTCTGGGACTTACCCCGGGGAGCTGTTTTTT. Variable domain in full (rest from reference TRBV5-4 and TRBJ2-2): ETGVTQSPTHLIKTRGQQVTLRCSSQSGHNTVSWYQQALGQGPQFIFQYYREEENGRGNFPPRFSGLQFPNYSSELNVNALELDDSALYLCASSSGTYPGELFFGEGSRLTVL.

This sequence joins TRBV7-9 and TRBJ1-1; TRBD1 matches 10 bases. The CDR3 contains 13 residues. V shed 5 bases and J 11 bases; nucleotides not matched to a gene: 8. Germline V gene data show CDR1 as SEHNR and CDR2 as FQNEAQ (reference sequence). The CDR3 DNA sequence: TGTGCCAGCAGCCTTAGCCCGGGACAGGGGGCTTTCTTT. Residues: CASSLSPGQGAFF.